Listed here is a single TCR beta chain. Its antigen remains undetermined. Per-nucleotide qualities are absent, and no much larger clonotype sits a single base away. Libraries were built with multiplex PCR. For sequencing, an Illumina HiSeq 2500 was employed. TCRbeta libraries were constructed through three rounds of nested PCR with primers (Table S4) according to protocols adapted from ARM-PCR. Before sequencing, PCR products of 200-500 bp were cut from the gel and purified using the QIAquick gel extraction kit. The paper's processing steps were these. Reads were cleaned with Trimmomatic, merged with FLASH into complete CDR3 sequences, and assigned to V(D)J germline segments with MiTCR. Clonal diversity was computed as the inverse Simpson's index with VDJtools. Productive reads were defined as in-frame sequences without a premature stop codon. TCRdb applied fastp at Q25 and MiXCR to the public reads, then kept only in-frame beta chains. For every CDR3 protein sequence, its rows merge into one entry that carries the most common genes and DNA. These V and J calls rely on TCRdb rather than the paper's analysis. Here the sample has about 67,000 distinct CDR3 sequences; more than 65% occur a single time. Under 55% of the sample rests with the top ten.

The data originate from a study of tumor and adjacent non-tumor tissue in lung cancer (dated by TCRdb to the late 2010s). Broadly, across the study: Patients with adenocarcinoma (12), squamous cell carcinoma (2) and small cell lung cancer (1) were included in the cohort. Among the approximately 15 patients, ages ranged from about 31 to 85 years, roughly 10 were men and 5 were women, and disease was TNM stage I to III. A total of some 130,000,000 productive TCRbeta reads were generated by sequencing, corresponding to an average of approximately 4.5 million reads per sample. For each patient, one tumor sample and one normal lung sample were taken, giving some 33 paired specimens that underwent TCRbeta CDR3 sequencing. Bulk TCRbeta repertoires were compared between lung tumor tissue and matched distant non-tumor lung tissue obtained from fewer than 18 lung cancer patients.

Bulk unsorted tissue served as the source for RNA extraction, and RNA quality was assessed using a NanoDrop ND-1000 and an Agilent 2100. The normal lung samples consisted of distant non-tumor tissue collected more than 3 cm from the tumor edge. Donors were newly diagnosed lung cancer patients admitted for thoracic surgery in China between August and November 2014, without prior chemotherapy. Patients with previous radiotherapy or chemotherapy, or with another concurrent cancer, were excluded from the study. Surgical tissue pieces of about 1-2.3 cm3 were preserved in RNAlater solution and were kept at -80 degrees C until use. Paper-wide results and their limitations: Neither the sequencing platform nor unique molecular identifiers are mentioned in the methods. A significantly larger cumulative share of the repertoire was made up by the top 100 clones in normal lung than in tumor tissue. Significantly higher TCR diversity was found in younger patients, and higher tumor TCR diversity was associated with shorter overall and disease-free survival. Only around 14 patients were in the cohort, and the authors stated that larger samples and more detailed clinical data are needed. Because peripheral blood was not sequenced, the blood TCRbeta repertoires of the lung cancer patients in the study went unexamined. TCR diversity (inverse Simpson) was significantly higher in tumor than in normal lung tissue (431.37 vs 166.20, P = 0.0075, Mann-Whitney U test).

Trimming removed 4 bases from V and 5 bases from J, leaving 11 bases between the germline ends. The CDR3 starts with the cysteine, ends with the phenylalanine, and has 14 residues. Of all the DNA, just the CDR3 is kept, 42 bases in frame from base 1. The sequence was collected from a man in his sixties with non-small cell lung cancer. Sequencing input: distant non-tumor lung tissue. The chain employs TRBV12-3 or TRBV12-4 and TRBJ1-4; the D segment cannot be called with confidence. The base sequence is TGTGCCAGCAGTTATGTAGGAGGCAATGAAAAACTGTTTTTT. Translated, it reads CASSYVGGNEKLFF.